These 17 T cell receptor beta chains were sequenced from one sample in a study of blood T cell repertoires in COVID-19. TCRdb's copy holds only in-frame clones and misses some; the assay was immunoSEQ multiplex PCR. The sample consists of some 250,000 clones, 88% of them appearing once. Input material: peripheral blood. Receptors were obtained from a woman in her twenties or thirties with acute or convalescent COVID-19.

V is TRBV18 and J is TRBJ1-5; TRBD1 matches at 8 bases. The V and J ends lost 6 bases and 3 bases, in that order; junction bases with no gene match: 4. CDR3 size: 14 residues. Germline V gene data show CDR1 as KGHSH and CDR2 as LQKENI. CDR3 in DNA: TGTGCCAGCTCGCGGACAGGGCCCAATCAGCCCCAGCATTTT. Encoded protein: CASSRTGPNQPQHF.

The genes are TRBV2 and TRBJ2-1; 8 bases agree with TRBD2. The CDR3 has 16 amino acids. CDR1 is SNHLY and CDR2 is FYNNEI in the germline V gene. The ends lost 4 bases at V and 3 bases at J; junction bases unmatched: 8. CDR3 nucleotide sequence: TGTGCCAGCAGTGTCGGTAGCGGGAAGGTCTACAATGAGCAGTTCTTC. It specifies CASSVGSGKVYNEQFF.

This chain connects TRBV19 to TRBJ1-1; D is perhaps TRBD1 (5 bases). The germline V and J ends were trimmed by 6 bases and 5 bases, with 7 bases remaining between them. Per germline, CDR1 LNHDA and CDR2 SQIVND (reference sequence). The CDR3 is 11 residues long. CDR3 sequence reads: CASRRQTEAFF. The CDR3, as DNA: TGTGCCAGTAGGCGACAGACTGAAGCTTTCTTT.

V is TRBV21-1 and J is TRBJ1-1; the table assigns TRBD1, which was not confirmed against the DNA. TRBV21-1 is a documented pseudogene. CDR3 length: 15 amino acids. CDR3 DNA: TGTGCCAGCAGCAAAGACGGACATTGGAACACTGAAGCTTTCTTT. This gives the protein CASSKDGHWNTEAFF.

The rearrangement joins TRBV10-2 to TRBJ1-1, with 11 bases that match TRBD1. V lost 6 bases, J lost 4 bases, and 4 bases stayed unmatched. The CDR3 extends over 14 amino acids. Germline CDR1 and CDR2: WSHSY and SAAADI. For the CDR3, the DNA is TGCGCCAGCAGGACCGGGACAGGGGGCACTGAAGCTTTCTTT. As protein: CASRTGTGGTEAFF.

The chain combines TRBV13 with TRBJ2-1; 7 bases match TRBD2. V gave up 5 bases and J gave up 7 bases; unmatched junction bases: 11. CDR1 and CDR2 (germline): PRHDT, FYEKMQ (reference sequence). CDR3 size: 15 residues. The CDR3 spells CASSPWGEGRNEQFF. DNA of the CDR3: TGTGCCAGCAGCCCGTGGGGGGAGGGCCGTAATGAGCAGTTCTTC. Full variable domain (outside the CDR3, taken from reference TRBV13 and TRBJ2-1): AAGVIQSPRHLIKEKRETATLKCYPIPRHDTVYWYQQGPGQDPQFLISFYEKMQSDKGSIPDRFSAQQFSDYHSELNMSSLELGDSALYFCASSPWGEGRNEQFFGPGTRLTVL.

This clone was observed a few times. The chain combines TRBV30 with TRBJ1-6; perhaps TRBD1 as D (6 bases). The CDR3 has 12 residues. Looked up from germline, CDR1 is GTSNPN and CDR2 is SVGIG (reference sequence). V dropped 4 bases and J dropped 9 bases, with 10 bases sitting between them. The CDR3 nucleotides read TGTGCCTGGAATACAGGGTTTTCACCCCTCCACTTT. This codes for CAWNTGFSPLHF.

The sample holds a few counts of this clone. This chain connects TRBV18 to TRBJ1-2; perhaps TRBD1 as D (6 bases). Trimming removed 3 bases at V and 7 bases at J, with 15 bases between. Germline V CDR1 and CDR2: KGHSH, LQKENI. This CDR3 comprises 14 residues. CDR3 bases: TGTGCCAGCTCACCGGACAGTCTGGGGGCTGGCTACACCTTC. It translates to CASSPDSLGAGYTF.

The chain is built from TRBV7-3 and TRBJ2-2; 8 nucleotides match TRBD2. Per germline, CDR1 SGHTA and CDR2 FQGTGA. Germline trimming cut 0 bases from V and 11 bases from J; bases unmatched to any gene: 2. The CDR3 has 13 amino acids. Here the CDR3 reads CASSLTLAGELFF. Written as DNA, the CDR3 is TGTGCCAGCAGCTTAACGTTAGCGGGAGAGCTGTTTTTT.

The chain recombines TRBV7-8 with TRBJ2-7; maybe TRBD2 (5 bases). V was trimmed by 3 bases and J by 4 bases, leaving 7 bases between them. The CDR3 is 12 amino acids. Germline V gives CDR1 SGHVS, CDR2 FQNEAQ. The CDR3 reads CASSFRGYEQYF. The CDR3 coding sequence is TGTGCCAGCAGCTTTCGGGGTTACGAGCAGTACTTC.

The chain uses TRBV9 and TRBJ2-2, with 8 bases identical to TRBD1. This CDR3 region has 15 residues. J gave up 4 bases and V 3 bases, and 5 bases lay outside the gene matches. Germline V lookup: CDR1 SGDLS, CDR2 YYNGEE. The CDR3 DNA reads TGTGCCAGCAGCGAGAGGACAGGGACCACCGGGGAGCTGTTTTTT. It is translated as CASSERTGTTGELFF.

The chain has TRBV10-2 and TRBJ1-5; perhaps TRBD1 as D (5 bases). The CDR3 loop spans 14 amino acids. V was trimmed by 6 bases and J by 5 bases, leaving 14 bases between them. From germline, CDR1 is WSHSY and CDR2 SAAADI. In DNA form, the CDR3 reads TGCGCCAGCAGAAAGACAGAAGCCCATCAGCCCCAGCATTTT. Encoded protein: CASRKTEAHQPQHF.

The V and J genes are TRBV6-6 and TRBJ2-3; 7 nucleotides agree with TRBD2. CDR1 and CDR2 (germline): MNHNY, SVGAGI (reference sequence). CDR3 length: 13 residues. V dropped 6 bases and J dropped 3; count of bases not matched to a gene: 3. In nucleotides, the CDR3 is TGTGCCAGCAGGGTGGGGGGGACAGATACGCAGTATTTT. Translated, it gives CASRVGGTDTQYF.

The rearrangement links TRBV30 to TRBJ2-4; D is unclear. Germline CDR1 is GTSNPN and CDR2 is SVGIG (reference sequence). Between the trimmed V and J ends, which lost 5 bases and 0 bases, there was a span of 11 bases. The CDR3 totals 14 residues. The CDR3 nucleotides read TGTGCCTGGGCCCCGGTCCTAGCCAAAAACATTCAGTACTTC. Its protein is CAWAPVLAKNIQYF. The whole variable domain, remainder taken from reference TRBV30 and TRBJ2-4, is SQTIHQWPATLVQPVGSPLSLECTVEGTSNPNLYWYRQAAGRGLQLLFYSVGIGQISSEVPQNLSASRPQDRQFILSSKKLLLSDSGFYLCAWAPVLAKNIQYFGAGTRLSVL.

About this clone itself: Within the sample, other DNA sequences also encode this same CDR3. The chain carries TRBV5-1 and TRBJ1-3; D is perhaps TRBD1 (6 bases). Germline CDR1 and CDR2: SGHRS and YFSETQ. The CDR3 is 15 residues long. Between the trimmed V and J ends, which lost 0 bases and 2 bases, there was a span of 9 bases. The CDR3 spells CASSLVAGAGNTIYF. CDR3 in DNA: TGCGCCAGCAGCTTGGTGGCAGGGGCTGGAAACACCATATATTTT. Full variable domain (outside the CDR3, taken from reference TRBV5-1 and TRBJ1-3): KAGVTQTPRYLIKTRGQQVTLSCSPISGHRSVSWYQQTPGQGLQFLFEYFSETQRNKGNFPGRFSGRQFSNSRSEMNVSTLELGDSALYLCASSLVAGAGNTIYFGEGSWLTVV.

The V call is TRBV7-9, the J call TRBJ2-7, with D perhaps TRBD1 (5 bases). Germline values: CDR1 SEHNR, CDR2 FQNEAQ (reference sequence). The CDR3 is 16 residues long. V was trimmed by 1 base and J by 1 base, leaving 14 bases between them. The CDR3 DNA follows: TGTGCCAGCAGCTTAGTCGTCACAGGAAGTTCCTACGAGCAGTACTTC. This encodes CASSLVVTGSSYEQYF. The complete variable domain, with remaining parts taken from reference TRBV7-9 and TRBJ2-7, reads DTGVSQNPRHKITKRGQNVTFRCDPISEHNRLYWYRQTLGQGPEFLTYFQNEAQLEKSRLLSDRFSAERPKGSFSTLEIQRTEQGDSAMYLCASSLVVTGSSYEQYFGPGTRLTVT.

The J gene is TRBJ2-1, the V gene TRBV4-2; 12 bases are a match to TRBD2. J was trimmed by 3 bases and V by 0 bases; bases with no gene match: 9. Looked up from germline, CDR1 is LGHNA and CDR2 is YNFKEQ. The CDR3 has 19 amino acids. The CDR3 DNA follows: TGTGCCAGCAGCCAAGAACTAGCGGGAGGTCCCGGGAGCTACAATGAGCAGTTCTTC. Protein: CASSQELAGGPGSYNEQFF.